The 29 T cell receptor beta chains below all came from one sample that was sequenced in a study of OX40 agonist ivuxolimab in advanced cancers. Repertoires were generated with immunoSEQ multiplex PCR, while TCRdb's copy carries only in-frame clones and drops some. The sample lists just over 90,000 clones, around 90% occurring once. This material consisted of CD4+ or CD8+ T cells sorted from blood, taken in a trial of the OX40 agonist ivuxolimab. All receptors derive from an adult with an advanced solid tumor such as melanoma, head and neck, liver or kidney cancer.

The chain has TRBV11-2 and TRBJ2-4, with a weak D call TRBD2 (7 bases). V gave up 3 bases and J gave up 3 bases, with 12 bases separating them. Germline CDR1 and CDR2: SGHAT and FQNNGV. The CDR3 has 15 residues. The CDR3 DNA reads TGTGCCAGCAGCTTGGGGGGGCTGGGCAAAAACATTCAGTACTTC. Translation gives CASSLGGLGKNIQYF.

As regards this clone: An end of the junction differs from the germline gene, which may be a read error. The chain couples TRBV7-7 to TRBJ1-1; weak D call: TRBD1 (6 bases). The CDR3 loop spans 14 amino acids. The germline gives CDR1 SSHAT, CDR2 FNYEAQ (reference sequence). The CDR3 DNA reads TGTGCTAGCAGCCCCCTACAGGGGAACACTGAAGCTTTCTTT. Translated: CASSPLQGNTEAFF.

V and J are TRBV7-9 and TRBJ1-5; no reliable D call. V lost 1 base, J lost 0 bases, and 10 bases lay in between. From germline, CDR1 is SEHNR and CDR2 FQNEAQ (reference sequence). The CDR3 consists of 16 residues. The CDR3 DNA reads as TGTGCCAGCAGCTTAGTCCAGTTAGGTAGCAATCAGCCCCAGCATTTT. It is translated as CASSLVQLGSNQPQHF. The full variable domain, rest sourced from reference TRBV7-9 and TRBJ1-5, is DTGVSQNPRHKITKRGQNVTFRCDPISEHNRLYWYRQTLGQGPEFLTYFQNEAQLEKSRLLSDRFSAERPKGSFSTLEIQRTEQGDSAMYLCASSLVQLGSNQPQHFGDGTRLSIL.

The CDR3 DNA is TGCGCCAGCAGCTTGGGGGGTCCGGCTAATGAAAAACTGTTTTTT. This translates into CASSLGGPANEKLFF. The rearrangement links TRBV5-1 to TRBJ1-4; no firm D call. Germline values: CDR1 SGHRS, CDR2 YFSETQ. The V and J ends lost 0 bases and 3 bases respectively, with 9 bases between them. This CDR3 is 15 amino acids long.

This chain links TRBV9 with TRBJ2-2, with 10 bases lining up with TRBD1. The trim removed 0 bases at V and 5 bases at J, leaving 7 bases unmatched. Germline-derived CDR1 and CDR2 are SGDLS and YYNGEE. The CDR3 length is 17 residues. CDR3 sequence: CASSVGTGGPGTGELFF. The DNA of the CDR3 is TGTGCCAGCAGCGTAGGGACAGGGGGTCCCGGGACCGGGGAGCTGTTTTTT.

The rearrangement joins TRBV7-9 to TRBJ2-5; 7 bases fit TRBD1. V lost 6 bases to trimming and J lost 5 bases; unmatched junction nucleotides: 12. Germline assignment: CDR1 SEHNR and CDR2 FQNEAQ (reference sequence). The CDR3 has 15 residues. Written as DNA, the CDR3 is TGTGCCAGCAGTCGACAGGGCTTTCCTGTGGAGACCCAGTACTTC. Encoded protein: CASSRQGFPVETQYF.

The chain joins TRBV7-9 to TRBJ2-1; TRBD1 is a possible D gene (5 bases). The V and J ends lost 1 base and 3 bases respectively, with 10 bases between them. The CDR3 has 15 amino acids. From germline, CDR1 is SEHNR and CDR2 FQNEAQ (reference sequence). The CDR3 DNA reads TGTGCCAGCAGCTTAGGGCAGGGCGGCTACAATGAGCAGTTCTTC. Protein sequence: CASSLGQGGYNEQFF.

This rearrangement joins TRBV18 to TRBJ2-5, with D hard to call. V was trimmed by 2 bases and J by 0 bases, leaving 10 bases between them. CDR3 length: 15 amino acids. In germline, CDR1 is KGHSH, CDR2 LQKENI. DNA of the CDR3: TGTGCCAGCTCACCAAGATCGGTCTACCAAGAGACCCAGTACTTC. Translated: CASSPRSVYQETQYF.

This sequence joins TRBV2 and TRBJ2-7; D remains ambiguous. Trimming stripped 6 bases from V and 2 bases from J, with 11 bases between. This CDR3 has 13 residues. CDR1 is SNHLY, CDR2 FYNNEI, per germline. This CDR3 is CASRRTSPYEQYF. The CDR3 DNA is TGTGCCAGCAGAAGGACCAGCCCCTACGAGCAGTACTTC. Full variable domain (outside the CDR3, taken from reference TRBV2 and TRBJ2-7): EPEVTQTPSHQVTQMGQEVILRCVPISNHLYFYWYRQILGQKVEFLVSFYNNEISEKSEIFDDQFSVERPDGSNFTLKIRSTKLEDSAMYFCASRRTSPYEQYFGPGTRLTVT.

Only one count was recorded for this clone. V and J are TRBV9 and TRBJ2-3; 9 positions match TRBD1. The ends lost 2 bases at V and 5 bases at J; junction bases unmatched: 9. Germline V lookup: CDR1 SGDLS, CDR2 YYNGEE. CDR3 length: 16 residues. The CDR3 protein is CASSVGVGQGQDTQYF. The DNA of the CDR3 is TGTGCCAGCAGCGTCGGAGTGGGACAGGGCCAAGATACGCAGTATTTT. Based on the CDR3 plus reference TRBV9 and TRBJ2-3, the full variable domain is DSGVTQTPKHLITATGQRVTLRCSPRSGDLSVYWYQQSLDQGLQFLIQYYNGEERAKGNILERFSAQQFPDLHSELNLSSLELGDSALYFCASSVGVGQGQDTQYFGPGTRLTVL.

V is TRBV5-1 and J is TRBJ1-1, with D perhaps TRBD1 (6 bases). Trimming stripped 4 bases from V and 1 base from J, with 11 bases between. The length of the CDR3 is 14 residues. Germline values: CDR1 SGHRS, CDR2 YFSETQ. The DNA for the CDR3 is TGCGCCAGCAGCCGGACAGTACAGAACACTGAAGCTTTCTTT. It codes for CASSRTVQNTEAFF.

This clone turned up a few times. The chain combines TRBV6-5 with TRBJ2-3, with a weak D call TRBD1 (6 bases). This CDR3 spans 14 amino acids. CDR1 and CDR2 (germline): MNHEY, SVGAGI. The V gene lost 8 bases and the J gene lost 3 bases, with 15 bases spanning the gap. The CDR3 nucleotides are TGTGCCAGCCGAAGCCTTACAGGGACAGATACGCAGTATTTT. Protein sequence: CASRSLTGTDTQYF.

For the CDR3, the DNA is TGTGCCAGCAGTACCAGGGGGGCGGCGCAGTATTTT. It yields the protein CASSTRGAAQYF. The V and J genes are TRBV27 and TRBJ2-3; a possible D gene is TRBD1 (7 bases). Trimming stripped 5 bases from V and 10 bases from J, with 13 bases between. CDR1 MNHEY and CDR2 SMNVEV come from the germline V gene (reference sequence). The CDR3 length is 12 residues.

This chain uses TRBV5-4 with TRBJ2-2; TRBD1 matches at 9 bases. V trimming: 4 bases; J trimming: 3 bases; junction bases outside the gene matches: 7. The CDR3 length is 16 residues. CDR1 is SGHNT, CDR2 YYREEE, per germline (reference sequence). CDR3 in amino acids: CASSAWTGVDTGELFF. The CDR3 DNA sequence: TGTGCCAGCAGCGCCTGGACAGGGGTTGACACCGGGGAGCTGTTTTTT.

J is TRBJ2-2 and V is TRBV5-1; TRBD1 aligns across 9 bases. The germline V gene encodes CDR1 SGHRS and CDR2 YFSETQ. Trimming took 4 bases from V and 6 from J; bases not matched to a gene: 10. There are 16 residues in the CDR3. The CDR3 loop reads CASSPETGQGSGELFF. DNA for the CDR3: TGCGCCAGCAGCCCGGAGACGGGACAGGGTTCCGGGGAGCTGTTTTTT.

This chain connects TRBV19 to TRBJ2-5; D is possibly TRBD1 or TRBD2 (6 bases each). Germline V gene sequence: CDR1 LNHDA, CDR2 SQIVND (reference sequence). With 3 bases removed from V and 9 bases from J, the gap between germline ends came to 17 bases. This CDR3 contains 14 residues. In DNA form, the CDR3 reads TGTGCCAGTAGTATCCTGGCTAGCGAGGGGGCCCAGTACTTC. Amino acid sequence: CASSILASEGAQYF.

The J gene is TRBJ2-3, the V gene TRBV11-3; D is possibly TRBD1 or TRBD2 (5 bases each). V lost 3 bases, J lost 7 bases, and 14 bases lay in between. Per germline, CDR1 SGHNT and CDR2 YENEEA. The CDR3 runs to 14 residues. The CDR3 reads CASSLGRATNTQYF. CDR3 sequence (DNA): TGTGCCAGCAGCTTGGGACGGGCCACGAATACGCAGTATTTT.

This clone appeared once. The genes are TRBV7-2 and TRBJ1-2; D is unresolved. The CDR3 extends over 14 amino acids. Germline CDR1 SGHTA, CDR2 FQGNSA. V shed 0 bases and J shed 8 bases, with 13 bases lying between them. The CDR3 protein is CASSLALWQYGYTF. The DNA of the CDR3 is TGTGCCAGCAGCTTAGCGCTTTGGCAGTACGGCTACACCTTC.

The V and J genes are TRBV19 and TRBJ2-5; D may be TRBD1 or TRBD2 (5 bases each). V was shortened by 5 bases and J by 7 bases, with 23 bases between the two germline ends. The CDR3 has 16 amino acids. The germline V gene has CDR1 LNHDA and CDR2 SQIVND (reference sequence). Here the CDR3 reads CASSGLRDRETGTQYF. In DNA form, the CDR3 reads TGTGCCAGTAGTGGGCTCCGGGACCGAGAAACGGGGACCCAGTACTTC.

The genes are TRBV2 and TRBJ2-3, with 10 bases fitting TRBD2. Germline CDR1 reads SNHLY; CDR2 reads FYNNEI. CDR3 length: 17 amino acids. V trimming: 3 bases; J trimming: 3 bases; junction bases outside the gene matches: 9. CDR3 sequence: CASSDLWLAGATDTQYF. Here the CDR3 DNA reads TGTGCCAGCAGTGATCTATGGCTAGCGGGAGCGACAGATACGCAGTATTTT.

CDR3 sequence (DNA): TGCGCCAGCAGCCCAGAGATGACCTACGAGCAGTACTTC. Its protein is CASSPEMTYEQYF. This chain uses TRBV5-1 with TRBJ2-7; D unclear. Trimming took off 4 bases at V and 2 bases at J, with 10 bases between the two ends. Germline V gene data show CDR1 as SGHRS and CDR2 as YFSETQ. The CDR3 runs to 13 residues.

The chain combines TRBV12-5 with TRBJ2-3, with D uncertain. CDR3 length: 11 residues. V dropped 7 bases and J dropped 5 bases, with 7 bases sitting between them. The V gene's germline CDR1 is LGHNT and CDR2 FRNRAP. The chain's CDR3 is CASASEDTQYF. The DNA for the CDR3 is TGTGCTAGTGCCTCGGAAGATACGCAGTATTTT.

Here the CDR3 reads CASSFMSGTGSYGYTF. Here the CDR3 DNA reads TGTGCCAGCAGCTTCATGTCCGGGACAGGGAGTTATGGCTACACCTTC. The rearrangement links TRBV7-2 to TRBJ1-2, with 9 bases identical to TRBD1. CDR1 is SGHTA, CDR2 FQGNSA, per germline. The CDR3 extends over 16 amino acids. V was pared by 3 bases and J by 5 bases, with 10 bases of the junction left unmatched.

V and J are TRBV7-6 and TRBJ2-1; 8 bases align to TRBD2. Germline values: CDR1 SGHVS, CDR2 FNYEAQ. V gave up 6 bases and J gave up 8 bases; unmatched junction bases: 15. The CDR3 sequence is 16 residues long. This chain's CDR3 is CASSILAGRGSDEQFF. The DNA for the CDR3 is TGTGCCAGCAGTATACTTGCCGGGAGGGGTAGCGATGAGCAGTTCTTC.

The V gene is TRBV2, the J gene TRBJ2-1; 8 bases are shared with TRBD1. The CDR3 has 13 amino acids. V lost 6 bases to trimming and J lost 9 bases; unmatched junction nucleotides: 7. Looked up from germline, CDR1 is SNHLY and CDR2 is FYNNEI. The CDR3 DNA reads as TGTGCCAGCAGATTGGACAGGGCGGGTGAGCAGTTCTTC. Translating gives CASRLDRAGEQFF.

The rearrangement joins TRBV7-2 to TRBJ2-3, with D perhaps TRBD2 (5 bases). The CDR3 extends over 15 amino acids. Germline-derived CDR1 and CDR2 are SGHTA and FQGNSA. The V gene lost 5 bases and the J gene lost 0 bases, with 12 bases spanning the gap. Here the CDR3 reads CASSQSGLSTDTQYF. In nucleotides, the CDR3 is TGTGCCAGCAGCCAGAGCGGATTAAGCACAGATACGCAGTATTTT.

This clone was counted once. The chain joins TRBV11-3 to TRBJ2-1; D may be TRBD2 (5 bases). Germline V gene data show CDR1 as SGHNT and CDR2 as YENEEA. The CDR3 is 14 amino acids. With 4 bases removed from V and 0 bases from J, the gap between germline ends came to 7 bases. The CDR3 loop reads CASSSRVSYNEQFF. For the CDR3, the DNA is TGTGCCAGCAGCTCGAGGGTCTCCTACAATGAGCAGTTCTTC.

CDR3 loop: CASSAGWGNQPQHF. DNA of the CDR3: TGTGCCAGTAGTGCGGGGTGGGGCAATCAGCCCCAGCATTTT. V and J are TRBV19 and TRBJ1-5; unclear D gene. Deletions cut 5 bases from V and 2 bases from J, with 10 bases between. This CDR3 contains 14 residues. Germline CDR1 reads LNHDA; CDR2 reads SQIVND (reference sequence).

This chain links TRBV5-1 with TRBJ2-2; the D is unclear. V was shortened by 2 bases and J by 6 bases, with 11 bases between the two germline ends. The CDR3 loop spans 14 amino acids. Germline V gene lookup returns CDR1 SGHRS and CDR2 YFSETQ. The CDR3 here is CASSFIIVSGELFF. In DNA, the CDR3 is TGCGCCAGCAGCTTCATCATTGTATCCGGGGAGCTGTTTTTT.